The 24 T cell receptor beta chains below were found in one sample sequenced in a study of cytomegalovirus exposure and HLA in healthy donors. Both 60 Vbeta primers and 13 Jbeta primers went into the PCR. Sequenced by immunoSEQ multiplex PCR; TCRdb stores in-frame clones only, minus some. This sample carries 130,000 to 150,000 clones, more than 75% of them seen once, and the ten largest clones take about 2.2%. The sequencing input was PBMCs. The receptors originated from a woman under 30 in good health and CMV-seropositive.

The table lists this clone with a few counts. The chain's CDR3 is CASSQVGTGKNYGYTF. The CDR3 DNA is TGCGCCAGCAGCCAAGTCGGGACAGGGAAGAACTATGGCTACACCTTC. The rearrangement joins TRBV4-1 to TRBJ1-2; 9 nucleotides match TRBD1. Trimming at V came to 1 base and at J to 2 bases, leaving 5 bases not matched to a gene. Germline V gene lookup returns CDR1 MGHRA and CDR2 YSYEKL. CDR3 length: 16 amino acids.

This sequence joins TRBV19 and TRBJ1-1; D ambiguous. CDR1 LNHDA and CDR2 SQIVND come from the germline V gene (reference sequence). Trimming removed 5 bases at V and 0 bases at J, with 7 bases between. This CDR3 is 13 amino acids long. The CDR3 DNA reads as TGTGCCAGTAGTCGTACGGTGAACACTGAAGCTTTCTTT. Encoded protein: CASSRTVNTEAFF.

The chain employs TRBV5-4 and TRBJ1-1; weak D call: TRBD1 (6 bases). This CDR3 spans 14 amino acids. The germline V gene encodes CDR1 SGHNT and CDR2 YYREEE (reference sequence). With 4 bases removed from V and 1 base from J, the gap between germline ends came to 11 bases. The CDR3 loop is CASSRRDTNTEAFF. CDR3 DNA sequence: TGTGCCAGCAGCCGCCGGGACACGAACACTGAAGCTTTCTTT.

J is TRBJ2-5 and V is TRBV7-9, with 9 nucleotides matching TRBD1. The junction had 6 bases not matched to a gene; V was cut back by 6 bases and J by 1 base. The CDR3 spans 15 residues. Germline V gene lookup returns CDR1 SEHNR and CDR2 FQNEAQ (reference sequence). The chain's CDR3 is CASRRPGQGQETQYF. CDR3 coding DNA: TGTGCCAGCAGACGACCGGGACAGGGCCAAGAGACCCAGTACTTC.

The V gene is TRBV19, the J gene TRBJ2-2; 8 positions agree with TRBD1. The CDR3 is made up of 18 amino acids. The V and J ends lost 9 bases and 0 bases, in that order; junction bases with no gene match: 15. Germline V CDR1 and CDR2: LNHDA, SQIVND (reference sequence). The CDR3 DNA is TGTGCCAGCCAAGAACCCCAGGGGGCTTCCCCGAACACCGGGGAGCTGTTTTTT. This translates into CASQEPQGASPNTGELFF.

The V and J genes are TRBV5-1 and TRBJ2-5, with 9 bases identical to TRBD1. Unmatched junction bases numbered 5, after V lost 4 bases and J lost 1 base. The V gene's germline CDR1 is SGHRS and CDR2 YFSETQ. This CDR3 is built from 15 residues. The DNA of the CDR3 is TGCGCCAGCAGCCCACGACAGGGGGGCCAAGAGACCCAGTACTTC. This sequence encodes CASSPRQGGQETQYF.

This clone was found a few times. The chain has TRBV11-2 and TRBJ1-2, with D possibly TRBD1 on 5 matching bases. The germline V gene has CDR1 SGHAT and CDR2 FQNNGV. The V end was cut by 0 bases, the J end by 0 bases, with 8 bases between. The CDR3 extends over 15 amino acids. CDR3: CASSLDDRANYGYTF. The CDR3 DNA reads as TGTGCCAGCAGCTTAGATGACAGAGCTAACTATGGCTACACCTTC. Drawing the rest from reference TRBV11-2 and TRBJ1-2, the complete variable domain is EAGVAQSPRYKIIEKRQSVAFWCNPISGHATLYWYQQILGQGPKLLIQFQNNGVVDDSQLPKDRFSAERLKGVDSTLKIQPAKLEDSAVYLCASSLDDRANYGYTFGSGTRLTVV.

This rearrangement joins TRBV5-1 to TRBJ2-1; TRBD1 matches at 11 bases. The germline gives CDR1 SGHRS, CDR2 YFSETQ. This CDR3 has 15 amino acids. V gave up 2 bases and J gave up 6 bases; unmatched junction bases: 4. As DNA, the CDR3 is TGCGCCAGCAGCTTACCGGGACAGGGGGGCAATGAGCAGTTCTTC. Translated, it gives CASSLPGQGGNEQFF.

CDR3 DNA sequence: TGTGCCACCAGTAGCACCTCCAATCAGCCCCAGCATTTT. Translating it yields CATSSTSNQPQHF. The chain recombines TRBV15 with TRBJ1-5, with D unclear. The CDR3 consists of 13 residues. CDR1 LNHNV and CDR2 YYDKDF come from the germline V gene (reference sequence). V lost 6 bases to trimming and J lost 3 bases, with 9 bases between them.

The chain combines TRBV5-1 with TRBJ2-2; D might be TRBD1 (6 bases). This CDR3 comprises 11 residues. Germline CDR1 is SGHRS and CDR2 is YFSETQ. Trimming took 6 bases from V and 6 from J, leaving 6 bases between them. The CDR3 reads CASKGAGELFF. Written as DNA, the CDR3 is TGCGCCAGCAAGGGGGCCGGGGAGCTGTTTTTT.

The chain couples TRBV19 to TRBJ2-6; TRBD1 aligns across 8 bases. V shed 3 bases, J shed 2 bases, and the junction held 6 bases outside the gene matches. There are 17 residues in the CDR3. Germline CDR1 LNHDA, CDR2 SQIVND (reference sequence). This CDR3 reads CASSIVAGGAGANVLTF. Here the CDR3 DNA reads TGTGCCAGTAGTATTGTGGCAGGGGGCGCTGGGGCCAACGTCCTGACTTTC.

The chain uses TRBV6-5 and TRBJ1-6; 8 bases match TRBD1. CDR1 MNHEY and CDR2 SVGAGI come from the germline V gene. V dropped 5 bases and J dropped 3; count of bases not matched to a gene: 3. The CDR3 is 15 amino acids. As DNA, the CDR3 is TGTGCCAGCAGTCAGGGGGCTGTCTATAATTCACCCCTCCACTTT. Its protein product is CASSQGAVYNSPLHF.

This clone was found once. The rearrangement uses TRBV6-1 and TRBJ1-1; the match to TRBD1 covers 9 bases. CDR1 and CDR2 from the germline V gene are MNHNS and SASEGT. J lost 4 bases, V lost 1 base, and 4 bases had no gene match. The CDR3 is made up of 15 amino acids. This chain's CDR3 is CASSEGRDRVTEAFF. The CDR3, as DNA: TGTGCCAGCAGTGAAGGAAGGGACAGGGTCACTGAAGCTTTCTTT.

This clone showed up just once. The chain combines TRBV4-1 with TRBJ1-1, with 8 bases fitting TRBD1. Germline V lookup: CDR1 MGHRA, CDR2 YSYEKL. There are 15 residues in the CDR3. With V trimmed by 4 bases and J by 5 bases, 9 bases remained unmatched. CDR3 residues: CASSPQGARGTEAFF. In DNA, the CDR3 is TGCGCCAGCAGCCCGCAGGGGGCGAGGGGTACTGAAGCTTTCTTT.

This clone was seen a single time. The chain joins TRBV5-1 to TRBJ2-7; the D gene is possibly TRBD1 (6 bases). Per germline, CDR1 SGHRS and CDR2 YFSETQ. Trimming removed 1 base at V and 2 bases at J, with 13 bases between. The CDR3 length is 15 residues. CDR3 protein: CASSLYGGPTYEQYF. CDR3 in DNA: TGCGCCAGCAGCTTGTATGGGGGCCCCACCTACGAGCAGTACTTC.

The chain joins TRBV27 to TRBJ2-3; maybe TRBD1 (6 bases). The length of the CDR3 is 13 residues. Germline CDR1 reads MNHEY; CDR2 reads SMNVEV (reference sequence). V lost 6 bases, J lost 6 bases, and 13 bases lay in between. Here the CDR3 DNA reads TGTGCCAGCAGGGGACAAGGTCGTGATACGCAGTATTTT. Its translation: CASRGQGRDTQYF.

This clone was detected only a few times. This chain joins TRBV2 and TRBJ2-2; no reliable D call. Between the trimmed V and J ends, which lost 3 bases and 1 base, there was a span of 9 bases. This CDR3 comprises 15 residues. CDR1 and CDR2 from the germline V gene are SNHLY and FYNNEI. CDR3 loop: CASSEARMNTGELFF. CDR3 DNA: TGTGCCAGCAGTGAGGCCAGAATGAACACCGGGGAGCTGTTTTTT. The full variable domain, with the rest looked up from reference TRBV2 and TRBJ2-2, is EPEVTQTPSHQVTQMGQEVILRCVPISNHLYFYWYRQILGQKVEFLVSFYNNEISEKSEIFDDQFSVERPDGSNFTLKIRSTKLEDSAMYFCASSEARMNTGELFFGEGSRLTVL.

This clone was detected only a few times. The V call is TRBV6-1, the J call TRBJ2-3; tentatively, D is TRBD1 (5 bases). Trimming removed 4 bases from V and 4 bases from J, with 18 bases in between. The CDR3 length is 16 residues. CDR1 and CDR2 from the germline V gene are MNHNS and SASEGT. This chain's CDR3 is CASSVGKSLGADTQYF. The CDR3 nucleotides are TGTGCCAGCAGTGTGGGGAAGAGCTTAGGGGCAGATACGCAGTATTTT.

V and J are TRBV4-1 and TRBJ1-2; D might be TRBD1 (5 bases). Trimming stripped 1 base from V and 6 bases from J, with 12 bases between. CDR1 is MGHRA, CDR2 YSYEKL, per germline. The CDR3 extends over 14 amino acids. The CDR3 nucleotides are TGCGCCAGCAGCCAAGCGGTGGCAGGGCATGGCTACACCTTC. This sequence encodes CASSQAVAGHGYTF.

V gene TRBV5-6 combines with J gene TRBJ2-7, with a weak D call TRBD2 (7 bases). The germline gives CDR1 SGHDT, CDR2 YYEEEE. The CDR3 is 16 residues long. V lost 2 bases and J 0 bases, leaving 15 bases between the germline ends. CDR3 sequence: CASSFPSAGASYEQYF. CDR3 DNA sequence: TGTGCCAGCAGCTTCCCCTCGGCGGGGGCCTCCTACGAGCAGTACTTC.

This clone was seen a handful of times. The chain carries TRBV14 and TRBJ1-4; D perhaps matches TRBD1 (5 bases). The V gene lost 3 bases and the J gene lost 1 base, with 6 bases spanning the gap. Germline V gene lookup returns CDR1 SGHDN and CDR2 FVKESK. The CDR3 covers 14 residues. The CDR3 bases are TGTGCCAGCAGCCACAGGGTAACTAATGAAAAACTGTTTTTT. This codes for CASSHRVTNEKLFF.

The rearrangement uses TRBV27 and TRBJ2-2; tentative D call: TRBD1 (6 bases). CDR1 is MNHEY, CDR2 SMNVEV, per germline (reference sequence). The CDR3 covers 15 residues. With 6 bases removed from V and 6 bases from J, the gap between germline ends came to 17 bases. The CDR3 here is CASRPRNRDPGELFF. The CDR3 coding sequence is TGTGCCAGCAGACCCCGAAACAGGGATCCCGGGGAGCTGTTTTTT.

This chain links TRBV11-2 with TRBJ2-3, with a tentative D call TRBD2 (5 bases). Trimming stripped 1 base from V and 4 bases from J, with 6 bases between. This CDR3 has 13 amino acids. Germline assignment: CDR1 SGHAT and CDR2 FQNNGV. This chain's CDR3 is CASSLGRADTQYF. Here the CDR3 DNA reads TGTGCCAGCAGCTTAGGGCGGGCAGATACGCAGTATTTT.

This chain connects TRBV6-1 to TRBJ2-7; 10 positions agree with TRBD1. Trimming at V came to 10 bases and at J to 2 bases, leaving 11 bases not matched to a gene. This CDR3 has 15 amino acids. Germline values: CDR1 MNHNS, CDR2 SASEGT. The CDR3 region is CATHRDRGQTYEQYF. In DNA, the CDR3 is TGTGCCACACATCGCGACAGGGGGCAGACCTACGAGCAGTACTTC.